The 21 T cell receptor beta chains listed next were all sequenced from one sample in a study of blood T cell repertoires in COVID-19 (dated by TCRdb to 2020 to 2021). The method behind the library was the immunoSEQ multiplex PCR assay. TCRdb took this table from immuneACCESS and kept in-frame rearrangements with V and J called. Such tables lack part of the clones; where checked against another copy, unresolved V genes explain under half of the gap, and the rest is unexplained. This sample gives a few hundred thousand clones in total; about 83% of them show up just once. Together, the top ten hold more than 1.5% of the sample. Sequencing was performed on peripheral blood. The receptors shown here come from a man aged 30 to 39 who had recovered from COVID-19.

V and J are TRBV7-2 and TRBJ2-3; 7 positions match TRBD2. The germline gives CDR1 SGHTA, CDR2 FQGNSA. Trimming took 4 bases from V and 0 from J; bases not matched to a gene: 13. The CDR3 length is 18 residues. The CDR3 sequence is CASSWGMGRGTSTDTQYF. The CDR3 nucleotides read TGTGCCAGCAGCTGGGGGATGGGGCGGGGGACTAGCACAGATACGCAGTATTTT.

This clone occurred once. This chain links TRBV7-9 with TRBJ2-3; D may be TRBD2 (6 bases). The CDR3 runs to 14 residues. The ends were cut back, 5 bases at V and 8 bases at J, with 17 bases in the middle. CDR1 is SEHNR and CDR2 is FQNEAQ in the germline V gene (reference sequence). The CDR3 nucleotides read TGTGCCAGCAGCCCTGGGGGGAGGTGGAGTACGCAGTATTTT. Protein: CASSPGGRWSTQYF. The variable domain in full, completed from reference TRBV7-9 and TRBJ2-3, reads DTGVSQNPRHKITKRGQNVTFRCDPISEHNRLYWYRQTLGQGPEFLTYFQNEAQLEKSRLLSDRFSAERPKGSFSTLEIQRTEQGDSAMYLCASSPGGRWSTQYFGPGTRLTVL.

The rearrangement joins TRBV28 to TRBJ2-7; D might be TRBD2 (5 bases). The CDR3 consists of 12 residues. Trimming stripped 6 bases from V and 6 bases from J, with 12 bases between. Per the germline V gene, CDR1 is MDHEN and CDR2 is SYDVKM. CDR3 loop: CASRPGFGEQYV. DNA of the CDR3: TGTGCCAGCAGACCGGGGTTTGGCGAGCAGTACGTC.

The V and J genes are TRBV2 and TRBJ1-5, with TRBD1 matching over 8 bases. J lost 7 bases, V lost 6 bases, and 8 bases had no gene match. This CDR3 contains 14 residues. In germline, CDR1 is SNHLY, CDR2 FYNNEI. The CDR3 DNA is TGTGCCAGCAGCCCGACAGGGGCCGGGCAGCCCCAGCATTTT. Encoded protein: CASSPTGAGQPQHF.

This clone was seen only a few times. Here the CDR3 reads CASSSPGRIYEKLFF. The CDR3 DNA is TGTGCCAGTAGTAGTCCAGGGAGGATCTATGAAAAACTGTTTTTT. The rearrangement links TRBV19 to TRBJ1-4; tentative D call: TRBD1 (5 bases). Trimming cost V 4 bases and J 6 bases, with 15 bases left between them. Germline CDR1 and CDR2: LNHDA and SQIVND (reference sequence). The CDR3 loop spans 15 amino acids.

The V and J genes are TRBV2 and TRBJ1-2; a weak D match, TRBD1 (6 bases). From germline, CDR1 is SNHLY and CDR2 FYNNEI. This CDR3 has 17 residues. V was trimmed by 3 bases and J by 3 bases, leaving 20 bases between them. CDR3 coding DNA: TGTGCCAGCAGTGACCACAGGGAAGTTTTTGCCCACTATGGCTACACCTTC. Protein product: CASSDHREVFAHYGYTF. The variable domain in full, with the rest retrieved from reference TRBV2 and TRBJ1-2, is EPEVTQTPSHQVTQMGQEVILRCVPISNHLYFYWYRQILGQKVEFLVSFYNNEISEKSEIFDDQFSVERPDGSNFTLKIRSTKLEDSAMYFCASSDHREVFAHYGYTFGSGTRLTVV.

V and J are TRBV21-1 and TRBJ2-7; the table's D call of TRBD2 was not tested on the DNA. TRBV21-1 is classified as a pseudogene. This CDR3 spans 16 amino acids. CDR3 bases: TGTGCCAGCAGCAATAGCGGGGAACCCTTCCCCTACGAGCAGTACTTC. This gives the protein CASSNSGEPFPYEQYF.

The gene calls are TRBV5-1 and TRBJ1-2, with a possible D match to TRBD1 (5 bases). The germline V gene encodes CDR1 SGHRS and CDR2 YFSETQ. There are 14 residues in the CDR3. V shed 6 bases and J shed 3 bases, with 15 bases lying between them. CDR3 residues: CASTALLGDYGYTF. The CDR3 DNA is TGCGCCAGCACTGCTCTCCTAGGGGACTATGGCTACACCTTC.

This sequence joins TRBV3-1 (or the pseudogene TRBV3-2) and TRBJ1-1; 7 nucleotides match TRBD1. J was trimmed by 7 bases and V by 4 bases; bases with no gene match: 3. CDR1 and CDR2 (germline): LGHDT, YNNKEL (reference sequence). The CDR3 spans 12 residues. CDR3 amino acids: CASSPRQGEAFF. CDR3 nucleotide sequence: TGTGCCAGCAGCCCGAGACAGGGTGAAGCTTTCTTT.

The chain links TRBV7-9 to TRBJ2-7; D is unclear. V was clipped by 5 bases and J by 4 bases, with 6 bases between them. CDR3 length: 11 amino acids. Germline loops: CDR1 SEHNR, CDR2 FQNEAQ (reference sequence). This CDR3 is CASSLRYEQYF. The CDR3 DNA reads TGTGCCAGCAGCCTCAGGTACGAGCAGTACTTC.

This clone is a singleton in its sample. The chain has TRBV11-2 and TRBJ2-5; D unresolved. This CDR3 is built from 16 residues. V gave up 1 base and J gave up 0 bases, with 12 bases separating them. Germline V lookup: CDR1 SGHAT, CDR2 FQNNGV. CDR3 sequence (DNA): TGTGCCAGCAGCTTAGTGGGCAGATCCTACCAAGAGACCCAGTACTTC. Protein product: CASSLVGRSYQETQYF.

This clone was observed many times. This chain joins TRBV7-9 and TRBJ2-5, with D unresolved. The CDR3 totals 13 residues. Trimming removed 2 bases from V and 1 base from J, with 5 bases in between. CDR1 is SEHNR and CDR2 is FQNEAQ in the germline V gene (reference sequence). CDR3 in DNA: TGTGCCAGCAGCTTATCCGTCCAAGAGACCCAGTACTTC. Its protein is CASSLSVQETQYF.

V and J are TRBV5-1 and TRBJ1-1, with 7 bases matching TRBD1. Per germline, CDR1 SGHRS and CDR2 YFSETQ. Trimming cost V 4 bases and J 1 base; bases outside gene matches: 4. CDR3 length: 14 residues. The CDR3 DNA reads TGCGCCAGCAGCACGGGGGACAGGAACACTGAAGCTTTCTTT. Its translation is CASSTGDRNTEAFF.

The rearrangement links TRBV9 to TRBJ1-2; tentatively, D is TRBD1 (5 bases). This CDR3 is 18 amino acids long. Germline values: CDR1 SGDLS, CDR2 YYNGEE. V lost 6 bases and J lost 2, with 26 bases in between. CDR3 loop: CASTDPSVVKGWNYGYTF. CDR3 nucleotides: TGTGCCAGCACTGACCCCAGTGTGGTAAAGGGGTGGAACTATGGCTACACCTTC. The full variable domain, completed using reference TRBV9 and TRBJ1-2, is DSGVTQTPKHLITATGQRVTLRCSPRSGDLSVYWYQQSLDQGLQFLIQYYNGEERAKGNILERFSAQQFPDLHSELNLSSLELGDSALYFCASTDPSVVKGWNYGYTFGSGTRLTVV.

The chain couples TRBV5-1 to TRBJ1-2; TRBD1 aligns across 9 bases. V lost 1 base and J lost 5; bases outside the gene matches: 12. The germline V gene encodes CDR1 SGHRS and CDR2 YFSETQ. This CDR3 has 17 amino acids. CDR3 nucleotides: TGCGCCAGCAGCTTGTCTCTTGCAGGACAGGGGAGTTATGGCTACACCTTC. Translating it yields CASSLSLAGQGSYGYTF.

The table lists this clone with a count of one. Mismatch with germline at one junction end may stem from a read error. V gene TRBV29-1 combines with J gene TRBJ2-1; 11 positions match TRBD1. Germline V gene lookup returns CDR1 SQVTM and CDR2 ANQGSEA. This CDR3 is built from 11 residues. The CDR3 DNA follows: TGCAGCGTTGAGGCCGGGACAGGGGGGATCTTC. Translating gives CSVEAGTGGIF.

The chain combines TRBV2 with TRBJ2-3; 9 bases align to TRBD2. The trim removed 3 bases at V and 1 base at J, leaving 11 bases unmatched. The length of the CDR3 is 18 residues. The germline gives CDR1 SNHLY, CDR2 FYNNEI. In DNA form, the CDR3 reads TGTGCCAGCAGTGATAGTATGTCGGCGGGGGGGGGCACAGATACGCAGTATTTT. This sequence encodes CASSDSMSAGGGTDTQYF.

The chain combines TRBV5-1 with TRBJ2-3, with 10 bases matching TRBD2. Germline V lookup: CDR1 SGHRS, CDR2 YFSETQ. V lost 6 bases and J lost 4; bases outside the gene matches: 8. The CDR3 spans 15 residues. CDR3: CASTWGSGGSDTQYF. CDR3 nucleotides: TGCGCCAGCACCTGGGGTAGCGGGGGGTCAGATACGCAGTATTTT.

This clone appeared once. The J gene is TRBJ2-3, the V gene TRBV6-1; 11 nucleotides match TRBD2. Germline values: CDR1 MNHNS, CDR2 SASEGT. The V gene end was trimmed by 0 bases and the J gene end by 4 bases; junction bases not matched to a gene: 12. The CDR3 contains 19 residues. This CDR3 is CASSEAWLAGGSRPDTQYF. In DNA, the CDR3 is TGTGCCAGCAGTGAAGCGTGGTTAGCGGGGGGGTCACGCCCAGATACGCAGTATTTT.

The chain carries TRBV11-3 and TRBJ2-3, with D perhaps matching TRBD2 (6 bases). The V gene lost 1 base and the J gene lost 4 bases, with 9 bases spanning the gap. Germline loops: CDR1 SGHNT, CDR2 YENEEA. There are 14 residues in the CDR3. Here the CDR3 reads CASSLGREADTQYF. In DNA, the CDR3 is TGTGCCAGCAGCTTAGGAAGGGAGGCAGATACGCAGTATTTT.

Only a few counts were recorded for this clone. The chain joins TRBV5-1 to TRBJ1-2; TRBD1 aligns across 8 bases. V shed 4 bases and J 3 bases; nucleotides not matched to a gene: 11. In germline, CDR1 is SGHRS, CDR2 YFSETQ. CDR3 size: 16 residues. The CDR3 DNA reads TGCGCCAGCAGCCTCCGGGGTCAGGGGGCCGACTATGGCTACACCTTC. The encoded protein is CASSLRGQGADYGYTF.